The entry below describes one TCR beta chain. What it binds is unknown. A sample-barcoded 5' primer and a J-beta primer mix were used in a second PCR of about 7 to 12 cycles. Tagging of each cDNA molecule was performed by a template-switch adaptor with 12 random nucleotides. In TCRdb, the 5' RACE reads were re-called with MiXCR into one record per CDR3 protein. The sample includes about 1.1 million distinct CDR3 sequences, roughly two fifths of them seen just once. This specimen belongs to a study of blood T cells in healthy people across ages. General study points: Observed TCR beta diversity per million T cells went down as age went up. This fall followed a roughly linear course with age. Donor CMV status was unknown, possibly confounding expanded clonotype changes. Both naive CD4+ cell counts and diversity were greater in long-lived donors than in aged donors.

CDR3 size: 15 residues. Trimming left V 0 bases short and J 2 bases short, with 11 bases between. CDR1 and CDR2 (germline): SGHKS, YYEKEE (reference sequence). This chain connects TRBV5-5 to TRBJ1-2; no clear D. Sequencing was done on a sample of blood. The receptor's source is a man aged 18 to 29 in good health. CDR3 DNA: TGTGCCAGCAGCTTGGAGTCGGCGGCAAACTATGGCTACACCTTC. Translating it yields CASSLESAANYGYTF.